A selection of T cell receptor beta chains follows, all from one sample in a study of human T cells and chemical hapten exposure. Using its own MiXCR run on the RACE reads, TCRdb lists one record per CDR3 protein. This sample has around 39,000 distinct CDR3 sequences, with more than 6% found just once. The input for sequencing was whole blood, taken in connection with sensitization to the hapten diphenylcyclopropenone (DPC). These TCRs come from a woman aged 25 to 39 with alopecia areata. Some clones in this sample may be carry-over from other donors' samples. Both conserved end residues are trimmed from each CDR3. The order of the fields is V gene, J gene, clone size, CDR3 length, CDR3 protein. Some rows mark clone size as missing; the rest say once, few, many or name a class of expanded clone.

v_gene: TRBV6-6
j_gene: TRBJ1-4
abundance: many
len: 13
CDR3aa: ASKKRTGVDEKLF

v_gene: TRBV7-2
j_gene: TRBJ2-2
abundance: few
len: 11
CDR3aa: ASSLSLIGELF

v_gene: TRBV6-5
j_gene: TRBJ1-1
abundance: many
len: 13
CDR3aa: ASSYGTGTFVEAF

v_gene: TRBV3-1
j_gene: TRBJ1-1
abundance: many
len: 12
CDR3aa: ASSPGLTVTEAF

v_gene: TRBV5-6
j_gene: TRBJ2-2
abundance: many
len: 11
CDR3aa: ASSPNSPGELF

v_gene: TRBV6-4
j_gene: TRBJ1-1
abundance: medium-sized
len: 10
CDR3aa: ASRSGSAEAF

v_gene: TRBV29-1
j_gene: TRBJ1-2
abundance: few
len: 11
CDR3aa: SDGDRGGYGYT

v_gene: TRBV7-2
j_gene: TRBJ1-5
abundance: many
len: 13
CDR3aa: ASSLTGGGGQPQH

v_gene: TRBV20-1
j_gene: TRBJ2-7
abundance: few
len: 12
CDR3aa: SARGPSAGIEQY

v_gene: TRBV7-2
j_gene: TRBJ2-3
abundance: .
len: 12
CDR3aa: ASSFGGTQATQY

v_gene: TRBV6-6
j_gene: TRBJ2-5
abundance: few
len: 9
CDR3aa: ASLISETQY

v_gene: TRBV6-4
j_gene: TRBJ2-2
abundance: many
len: 11
CDR3aa: ASKLLVSGELF

v_gene: TRBV5-5
j_gene: TRBJ2-2
abundance: many
len: 14
CDR3aa: ASSLESRTYTGELF

v_gene: TRBV4-2
j_gene: TRBJ2-3
abundance: many
len: 15
CDR3aa: ASSQDGQRGGGDTQY

v_gene: TRBV12-3/TRBV12-4
j_gene: TRBJ2-2
abundance: few
len: 12
CDR3aa: ASSLLGSAGELF

v_gene: TRBV5-1
j_gene: TRBJ1-1
abundance: many
len: 12
CDR3aa: ASSGGQMNTEAF

v_gene: TRBV4-3
j_gene: TRBJ1-1
abundance: .
len: 11
CDR3aa: ASSPTGETEAF

v_gene: TRBV12-3/TRBV12-4
j_gene: TRBJ2-3
abundance: many
len: 13
CDR3aa: ASSLSAGNADTQY

v_gene: TRBV28
j_gene: TRBJ2-7
abundance: few
len: 13
CDR3aa: ASSLWSRIGNEQY

v_gene: TRBV4-2
j_gene: TRBJ2-7
abundance: many
len: 14
CDR3aa: ASSLEARQGLYEQY

v_gene: TRBV7-9
j_gene: TRBJ1-6
abundance: many
len: 12
CDR3aa: ASTGTEFNSPLH

v_gene: TRBV28
j_gene: TRBJ1-1
abundance: .
len: 17
CDR3aa: ASSIWGIRDSDLNTEAF